Listed below are T cell receptor beta chains from one sample, sequenced in a study of cytomegalovirus exposure and HLA in healthy donors. This table comes from immunoSEQ multiplex PCR, and its TCRdb copy is limited to in-frame clones, with some not included. There are some 93,000 clones in the sample; 70% to 85% occur only once, and 3% to 4% lies in the top ten. The specimen sequenced was PBMCs. The receptors here all came from a man between 45 and 60 years old in good health and CMV-seronegative. Each CDR3 is given with its conserved first and last residue. Fields, in order: V gene, clone size, J gene, CDR3 protein. Rows give clone size only sometimes, using once, few, many, or a class for an expanded clone.

V gene: TRBV11-2
clone size: NA
J gene: TRBJ2-1
CDR3 protein: CASSLVLARVNEQFF

V gene: TRBV11-2
clone size: NA
J gene: TRBJ2-7
CDR3 protein: CASSLLPQGSEQYF

V gene: TRBV18
clone size: NA
J gene: TRBJ1-1
CDR3 protein: CASSRIPAGMNTEAFF

V gene: TRBV7-9
clone size: NA
J gene: TRBJ2-7
CDR3 protein: CASSFKGSGHYEQYF

V gene: TRBV6-5
clone size: NA
J gene: TRBJ2-7
CDR3 protein: CASSPDSSYEQYF

V gene: TRBV30
clone size: NA
J gene: TRBJ1-1
CDR3 protein: CAWSPGTGWNTEAFF

V gene: TRBV7-2
clone size: NA
J gene: TRBJ1-1
CDR3 protein: CASSAGRDTEAFF

V gene: TRBV11-3
clone size: NA
J gene: NA
CDR3 protein: CASSPGEGEPHSYEQYF

V gene: TRBV7-3
clone size: many
J gene: TRBJ2-1
CDR3 protein: CASSPLPGLAVNRDEQFF

V gene: TRBV5-1
clone size: NA
J gene: TRBJ2-5
CDR3 protein: CAGSLGQAGTQYF

V gene: TRBV23-1
clone size: NA
J gene: TRBJ1-1
CDR3 protein: CASSHKDRIGFMNTEAFF

V gene: TRBV7-3
clone size: NA
J gene: TRBJ2-5
CDR3 protein: CASSPRGPQETQYF

V gene: TRBV15
clone size: NA
J gene: TRBJ1-1
CDR3 protein: CATSRVRDYGTEAFF

V gene: TRBV9
clone size: NA
J gene: TRBJ2-5
CDR3 protein: CASSVVGGVTETQYF

V gene: TRBV19
clone size: NA
J gene: TRBJ1-1
CDR3 protein: CASSNTYAGTEAFF

V gene: TRBV2
clone size: NA
J gene: TRBJ2-7
CDR3 protein: CASSGLAGAFDEQYF

V gene: TRBV29-1
clone size: NA
J gene: TRBJ2-3
CDR3 protein: CSVVGTSGKTDTQYF

V gene: TRBV9
clone size: NA
J gene: TRBJ2-7
CDR3 protein: CASSSSILAGGSYEQYF

V gene: TRBV10-3
clone size: NA
J gene: TRBJ1-5
CDR3 protein: CAISELGGNQPQHF

V gene: TRBV28
clone size: NA
J gene: TRBJ1-2
CDR3 protein: CASSLGGSIGYGYTF

V gene: TRBV15
clone size: NA
J gene: TRBJ2-1
CDR3 protein: CATSTKDSPTFF

V gene: TRBV28
clone size: NA
J gene: TRBJ2-7
CDR3 protein: CASSTPDKAYEQYF

V gene: TRBV10-3
clone size: NA
J gene: TRBJ1-4
CDR3 protein: CAISPGQGSPATNEKLFF

V gene: TRBV5-6
clone size: once
J gene: TRBJ2-5
CDR3 protein: CASSSDSHETQYF

V gene: TRBV5-1
clone size: NA
J gene: NA
CDR3 protein: CASSLELAGGEQYF

V gene: TRBV7-3
clone size: NA
J gene: TRBJ2-6
CDR3 protein: CASSLTLPGSSGANVLTF

V gene: TRBV9
clone size: few
J gene: TRBJ1-5
CDR3 protein: CASSVEGGSNQPQHF

V gene: TRBV6-5
clone size: NA
J gene: TRBJ1-2
CDR3 protein: CASSYSRTGGNYGYTF

V gene: TRBV6-5
clone size: NA
J gene: TRBJ1-4
CDR3 protein: CASSRQGGEKLFF